This TCR beta chain came from a study of shared clonotypes between healthy human individuals. It was across several immunoSEQ plates that each subset's genomic DNA was evenly split. Method: immunoSEQ multiplex PCR; TCRdb's copy keeps in-frame clones and lacks some. Of around 2.3 million clones in the sample, around 95% were seen once. Study-wide results and caveats: Four donors had around 5.2% of their naive CD4 clonotypes in common. What limited the represented genetic and exposure-history diversity was the small number of donors.

Between the trimmed V and J ends, which lost 6 bases and 6 bases, there was a span of 12 bases. The CDR3 contains 13 residues. CDR1 and CDR2 from the germline V gene are LNHDA and SQIVND (reference sequence). On this clone itself: The target antigen is unknown.

This chain joins TRBV19 and TRBJ1-5, with D maybe TRBD1 (5 bases). Sequencing input: naive CD4+ T cells sorted from blood. As for subset: CD45RA+ positively selected. The source of this sequence is a man aged 18 to 29 in good health. DNA for the CDR3: TGTGCCAGTAGGGGGAAGGGGAGTCAGCCCCAGCATTTT. It translates to CASRGKGSQPQHF.